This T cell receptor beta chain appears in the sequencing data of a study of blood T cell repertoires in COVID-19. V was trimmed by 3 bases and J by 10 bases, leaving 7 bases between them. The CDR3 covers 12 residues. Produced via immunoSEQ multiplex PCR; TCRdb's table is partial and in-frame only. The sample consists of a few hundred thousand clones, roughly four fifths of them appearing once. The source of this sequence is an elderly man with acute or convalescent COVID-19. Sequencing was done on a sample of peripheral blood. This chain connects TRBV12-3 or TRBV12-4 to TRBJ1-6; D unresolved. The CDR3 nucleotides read TGTGCCAGCAGTTTTGACTACTCACCCCTCCACTTT. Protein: CASSFDYSPLHF.